One sample yielded the 14 T cell receptor beta chains listed below, sequenced in a study of vaccination and CD4 T cells after COVID-19. Noted treatment: approximately 9-day PBMC culture with coronavirus spike peptide pools or control peptides (ViraFEST assay). The assay that was used to sequence DNA from cultured CD4+ T cells was the Oncomine TCR Beta short-read assay. TCRdb processed the PCR reads anew with MiXCR; each CDR3 protein has one entry. The sample has approximately 9,700 distinct CDR3 sequences, 30% seen once. Their cognate antigens are unknown. This sample comprised CD4+ T cells from blood, cultured in vitro, obtained after SARS-CoV-2 vaccination. These receptors all stem from a human donor who had recovered from COVID-19.

In its sample, this clonotype was seen a few times. This chain uses TRBV20-1 with TRBJ2-7; D not resolved. The CDR3 is 11 amino acids. Trimming stripped 7 bases from V and 1 base from J, with 8 bases between. CDR1 DFQATT and CDR2 SNEGSKA come from the germline V gene (reference sequence). The CDR3 here is CSVKPSYEQYF. CDR3 DNA sequence: TGCAGTGTGAAGCCTTCCTACGAGCAGTACTTC.

This chain uses TRBV5-1 with TRBJ2-7, with D possibly called TRBD1 or TRBD2 (5 bases each). The CDR3 spans 13 residues. CDR1 and CDR2 (germline): SGHRS, YFSETQ. V lost 4 bases, J lost 2 bases, and 10 bases lay in between. CDR3 region: CASSPMGAYEQYF. The CDR3 DNA reads TGCGCCAGCAGCCCCATGGGGGCCTACGAGCAGTACTTC.

The V and J genes are TRBV6-2 or TRBV6-3 and TRBJ1-1; D is possibly TRBD1 (6 bases). The CDR3 runs to 14 residues. In germline, CDR1 is MNHEY, CDR2 SVGEGT. V dropped 4 bases and J dropped 6 bases, with 15 bases sitting between them. CDR3 in amino acids: CASSFTGAVAEAFF. The CDR3 DNA reads as TGTGCCAGCAGTTTCACGGGGGCGGTGGCTGAAGCTTTCTTT.

This clonotype was detected a few times. The rearrangement uses TRBV21-1 and TRBJ2-7; the listed D gene, TRBD2, was not tested against the DNA. TRBV21-1 is an annotated pseudogene. This CDR3 is 15 amino acids long. This CDR3 reads CASSKGGGTAYEQYF. Here the CDR3 DNA reads TGTGCCAGCAGCAAGGGGGGAGGGACGGCCTACGAGCAGTACTTC.

The chain employs TRBV28 and TRBJ1-2, with D hard to call. Trimming took 7 bases from V and 8 from J, leaving 20 bases between them. The CDR3 is made up of 14 amino acids. The V gene's germline CDR1 is MDHEN and CDR2 SYDVKM. The CDR3 region is CASTLRGGIGGYTF. The DNA for the CDR3 is TGTGCCAGCACCCTCCGGGGAGGGATTGGGGGCTACACCTTC.

This clonotype was counted only a few times. V gene TRBV7-2 combines with J gene TRBJ2-5; 10 bases are shared with TRBD2. Trimming cost V 4 bases and J 5 bases; bases outside gene matches: 1. This CDR3 spans 13 amino acids. CDR1 SGHTA and CDR2 FQGNSA come from the germline V gene. This CDR3 reads CASSSAGGETQYF. CDR3 nucleotide sequence: TGTGCCAGCAGCTCAGCGGGAGGGGAGACCCAGTACTTC.

The genes are TRBV20-1 and TRBJ2-1; D unresolved. This CDR3 is built from 13 residues. Trimming cost V 6 bases and J 0 bases, with 9 bases left between them. CDR1 DFQATT and CDR2 SNEGSKA come from the germline V gene (reference sequence). The CDR3 here is CSALESSYNEQFF. The CDR3 DNA reads as TGCAGTGCACTTGAGAGCTCCTACAATGAGCAGTTCTTC.

This chain uses TRBV20-1 with TRBJ2-3; TRBD1 matches 7 bases. This CDR3 is 15 amino acids long. Germline V gives CDR1 DFQATT, CDR2 SNEGSKA (reference sequence). Germline trimming cut 6 bases from V and 1 base from J; bases unmatched to any gene: 10. Here the CDR3 reads CSAPNRGQGTDTQYF. CDR3 nucleotide sequence: TGCAGTGCCCCAAACCGAGGACAGGGCACAGATACGCAGTATTTT.

This clonotype has a handful of counts. The V call is TRBV7-9, the J call TRBJ1-5; 8 bases agree with TRBD1. Germline V gene lookup returns CDR1 SEHNR and CDR2 FQNEAQ (reference sequence). The CDR3 spans 14 residues. The V and J ends lost 5 bases and 5 bases, in that order; junction bases with no gene match: 5. As DNA, the CDR3 is TGTGCCAGCAGCATCGACAGGGGCTATCAGCCCCAGCATTTT. Translation gives CASSIDRGYQPQHF.

The chain couples TRBV6-1 to TRBJ2-2; weak D call: TRBD2 (7 bases). Trimming shortened V by 8 bases and J by 5 bases, and 15 bases separated the two germline ends. CDR3 length: 14 residues. Germline V gene sequence: CDR1 MNHNS, CDR2 SASEGT. CDR3 in amino acids: CASGRGPSTGELFF. DNA for the CDR3: TGTGCCAGCGGGCGGGGGCCGAGTACCGGGGAGCTGTTTTTT.

The chain joins TRBV29-1 to TRBJ2-1, with 11 bases identical to TRBD2. The ends lost 6 bases at V and 6 bases at J; junction bases unmatched: 7. Per germline, CDR1 SQVTM and CDR2 ANQGSEA. The length of the CDR3 is 14 residues. The CDR3 protein is CSVPASGRSNEQFF. In nucleotides, the CDR3 is TGCAGCGTGCCTGCTAGCGGGAGGTCCAATGAGCAGTTCTTC.

The V call is TRBV5-6, the J call TRBJ1-2; D perhaps matches TRBD1 (5 bases). Germline V CDR1 and CDR2: SGHDT, YYEEEE. Deletions cut 1 base from V and 13 bases from J, with 11 bases between. CDR3 length: 11 amino acids. The CDR3 DNA reads as TGTGCCAGCAGCTTGCGGGGGGGAGTCACCTTC. It codes for CASSLRGGVTF. Variable domain in full (rest from reference TRBV5-6 and TRBJ1-2): DAGVTQSPTHLIKTRGQQVTLRCSPKSGHDTVSWYQQALGQGPQFIFQYYEEEERQRGNFPDRFSGHQFPNYSSELNVNALLLGDSALYLCASSLRGGVTFGSGTRLTVV.

This clonotype turned up a few times. V is TRBV6-4 and J is TRBJ2-1; D ambiguous. Germline CDR1 and CDR2: MRHNA and SNTAGT. V was pared by 2 bases and J by 6 bases, with 8 bases between. The CDR3 has 13 amino acids. The chain's CDR3 is CASSDRSANEQFF. DNA of the CDR3: TGTGCCAGCAGTGACAGGAGCGCCAATGAGCAGTTCTTC.

This clonotype was counted between two and nine times. V usage is TRBV20-1 and J usage is TRBJ2-4, with a possible D match to TRBD1 (6 bases). V was clipped by 5 bases and J by 0 bases, with 14 bases between them. The CDR3 consists of 15 residues. From germline, CDR1 is DFQATT and CDR2 SNEGSKA (reference sequence). CDR3 residues: CSAHPGRGAKNIQYF. The CDR3 DNA reads as TGCAGTGCTCACCCCGGCAGGGGAGCCAAAAACATTCAGTACTTC.